These T cell receptor beta chains were read from a single sample in a study of T cell repertoires in cytomegalovirus infection. TCRdb recomputed calls from the reads with MiXCR, one row per CDR3 protein. The sample lists fewer than 950,000 distinct CDR3 sequences, about 30% seen once, with around 12% in the top ten. These receptors are not linked to any known antigen. The sample consisted of cultured CD8+ T cells from PBMCs, taken from culture after CMV antigen stimulation. The receptor set was obtained from a human donor in good health (CMV status not recorded). Some clones in this sample may be carry-over from other donors' samples. Each CDR3 is given with its conserved first and last residue. The order of the fields is J gene, V gene, clone size, D gene, CDR3 length, CDR3 protein, CDR3 DNA. A D gene is named only where the DNA matches it firmly. The size entry is marked missing in some rows and otherwise reads once, few, many or a size class.

>TRBJ2-2|TRBV6-1|many|NA|14
CASTEGINTGELFF
TGTGCCAGCACCGAAGGGATAAATACCGGGGAGCTGTTTTTT
>TRBJ1-6|TRBV7-3|few|NA|15
CASSLRPEYNSPLHF
TGTGCCAGCAGCTTACGGCCAGAGTATAATTCACCCCTCCACTTT
>TRBJ1-5|TRBV7-8|few|TRBD1|16
CASSAYRGYSNQPQHF
TGTGCCAGCAGCGCGTACAGGGGCTATAGCAATCAGCCCCAGCATTTT
>TRBJ1-6|TRBV7-6|few|NA|17
CASSEYSIGQSNSPLHF
TGTGCCAGCAGCGAGTATTCTATTGGACAGTCCAATTCACCCCTCCACTTT
>TRBJ1-5|TRBV27|few|TRBD1|17
CASSLLGQGPFNQPQHF
TGTGCCAGCAGTCTCCTCGGACAGGGCCCATTCAATCAGCCCCAGCATTTT
>TRBJ1-6|TRBV6-1|few|TRBD1|16
CASTVGQTNYNSPLHF
TGTGCCAGCACAGTGGGACAGACCAACTATAATTCACCCCTCCACTTT
>TRBJ2-1|TRBV7-8|many|TRBD2|16
CASSSSAGGNYNEQFF
TGTGCCAGCAGCTCCTCAGCGGGGGGTAACTACAATGAGCAGTTCTTC
>TRBJ2-7|TRBV7-9|NA|NA|16
CASSITTGTGAYEQYF
TGTGCCAGCAGCATAACAACCGGGACTGGCGCCTACGAGCAGTACTTC
>TRBJ2-2|TRBV10-3|few|TRBD1|15
CAISLTGGETGELFF
TGTGCCATCAGTTTGACAGGGGGCGAAACCGGGGAGCTGTTTTTT
>TRBJ2-1|TRBV9|NA|NA|16
CASSVEVAGLYNEQFF
TGTGCCAGCAGCGTAGAGGTAGCCGGCCTCTACAATGAGCAGTTCTTC
>TRBJ2-1|TRBV4-1|NA|TRBD2|17
CASSQGAAGGPYNEQFF
TGCGCCAGCAGCCAAGGGGCAGCGGGGGGGCCCTACAATGAGCAGTTCTTC
>TRBJ1-2|TRBV7-9|NA|NA|14
CASSPGTINYGYTF
TGTGCCAGCAGCCCCGGAACAATTAACTATGGCTACACCTTC
>TRBJ1-3|TRBV2|NA|NA|13
CASTARSGNTIYF
TGTGCCAGCACAGCTCGTTCTGGAAACACCATATATTTT
>TRBJ2-1|TRBV2|NA|NA|15
CASSEARASSYEQFF
TGTGCCAGCAGTGAAGCGCGGGCTAGCTCCTATGAGCAGTTCTTC
>TRBJ1-1|TRBV12-3/TRBV12-4|few|NA|14
CASRGGPRNTEAFF
TGTGCCAGCAGGGGGGGACCAAGGAACACTGAAGCTTTCTTT
>TRBJ2-5|TRBV14|NA|NA|12
CASSQESETQYF
TGTGCCAGCAGCCAAGAGAGTGAGACCCAGTACTTC
>TRBJ2-3|TRBV2|NA|TRBD1|16
CASSAVQGGATDTQYF
TGTGCCAGCAGTGCGGTACAGGGGGGAGCCACAGATACGCAGTATTTT
>TRBJ2-1|TRBV5-5|few|NA|16
CASSLDGQSSYNEQFF
TGTGCCAGCAGCTTGGATGGCCAGAGCTCCTACAATGAGCAGTTCTTC
>TRBJ1-2|TRBV6-1|few|NA|15
CASSAYRQDPYGYTF
TGTGCCAGCAGTGCTTACCGACAGGACCCCTATGGCTACACCTTC
>TRBJ2-3|TRBV5-4|few|TRBD1|16
CASSLGDRILTDTQYF
TGTGCCAGCAGCTTGGGGGACAGGATACTCACAGATACGCAGTATTTT
>TRBJ2-4|TRBV13|NA|TRBD1|16
CASSLRGGVAKNIQYF
TGTGCCAGCAGCTTGAGAGGGGGCGTCGCCAAAAACATTCAGTACTTC
>TRBJ1-1|TRBV6-1|many|NA|12
CASTQTGTEAFF
TGTGCCAGCACCCAGACGGGGACTGAAGCTTTCTTT
>TRBJ2-3|TRBV12-3/TRBV12-4|NA|TRBD1|17
CASSPAGTGFRTDTQYF
TGTGCCAGCAGCCCGGCGGGGACAGGGTTTCGTACAGATACGCAGTATTTT
>TRBJ2-2|TRBV27|many|NA|15
CASSPGTRQIGELFF
TGTGCCAGCAGTCCAGGGACACGACAGATCGGGGAGCTGTTTTTT
>TRBJ1-2|TRBV10-3|few|TRBD1|17
CAIRTPGQGSFGYGYTF
TGTGCCATCAGGACTCCGGGACAGGGAAGTTTCGGCTATGGCTACACCTTC
>TRBJ1-2|TRBV7-9|NA|NA|14
CASRSSRTEGDYTF
TGTGCCAGCAGGTCAAGTCGGACTGAGGGTGACTACACCTTC
>TRBJ2-6|TRBV2|few|NA|15
CASSAGVSGANVLTF
TGTGCCAGCAGTGCGGGGGTCTCTGGGGCCAACGTCCTGACTTTC
>TRBJ1-2|TRBV18|NA|TRBD1|15
CASSPRTGDSYGYTF
TGTGCCAGCTCACCTAGGACAGGGGACAGCTATGGCTACACCTTC
>TRBJ1-1|TRBV6-4|NA|NA|13
CASSDGRSTEAFF
TGTGCCAGCAGTGACGGTCGGAGCACTGAAGCTTTCTTT
>TRBJ1-2|TRBV6-2/TRBV6-3|few|NA|16
CASLRGRGIDNYGYTF
TGTGCCAGCCTACGGGGACGAGGAATCGATAACTATGGCTACACCTTC
>TRBJ1-2|TRBV12-3/TRBV12-4|once|NA|15
CASNLGSQFNYGYTF
TGTGCCAGCAATCTTGGGTCTCAGTTTAACTATGGCTACACCTTC
>TRBJ1-5|TRBV9|NA|NA|14
CASSRGGAGQPQHF
TGTGCCAGCAGCCGAGGGGGGGCGGGTCAGCCCCAGCATTTT
>TRBJ2-1|TRBV6-2/TRBV6-3|many|NA|12
CASSHGVNEQFF
TGTGCCAGCAGTCACGGTGTCAATGAGCAGTTCTTC
>TRBJ1-1|TRBV7-6|few|NA|16
CASSASGTPMSTEAFF
TGTGCCAGCAGCGCAAGCGGGACTCCAATGAGCACTGAAGCTTTCTTT